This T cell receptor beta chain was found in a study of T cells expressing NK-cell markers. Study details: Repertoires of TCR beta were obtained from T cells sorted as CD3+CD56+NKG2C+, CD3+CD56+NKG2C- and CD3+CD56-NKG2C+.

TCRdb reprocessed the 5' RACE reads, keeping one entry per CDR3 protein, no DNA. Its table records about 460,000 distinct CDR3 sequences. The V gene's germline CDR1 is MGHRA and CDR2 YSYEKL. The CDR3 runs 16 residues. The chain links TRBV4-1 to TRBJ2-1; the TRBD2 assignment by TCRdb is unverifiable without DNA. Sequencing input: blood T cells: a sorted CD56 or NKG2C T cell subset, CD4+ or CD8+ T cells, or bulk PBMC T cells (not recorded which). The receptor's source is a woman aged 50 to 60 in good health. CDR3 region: CASSLLSRAGYNEQFF.